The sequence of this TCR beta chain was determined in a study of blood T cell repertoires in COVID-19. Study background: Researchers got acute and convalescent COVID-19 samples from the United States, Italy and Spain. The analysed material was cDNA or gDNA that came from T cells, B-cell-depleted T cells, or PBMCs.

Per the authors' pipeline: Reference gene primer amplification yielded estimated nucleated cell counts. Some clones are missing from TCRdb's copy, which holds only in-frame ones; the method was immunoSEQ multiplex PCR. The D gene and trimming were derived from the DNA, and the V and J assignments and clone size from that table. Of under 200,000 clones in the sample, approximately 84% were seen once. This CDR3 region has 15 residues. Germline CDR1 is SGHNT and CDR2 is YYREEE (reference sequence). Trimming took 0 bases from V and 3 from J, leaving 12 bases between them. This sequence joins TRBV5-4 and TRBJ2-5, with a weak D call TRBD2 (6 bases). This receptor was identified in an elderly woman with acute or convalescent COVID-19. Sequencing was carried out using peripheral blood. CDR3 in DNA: TGTGCCAGCAGCTTGGGGGGGAGGCGAGAAGAGACCCAGTACTTC. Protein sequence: CASSLGGRREETQYF.